The 25 T cell receptor beta chains given below trace back to one sample, sequenced in a study of blood T cells in healthy people across ages. Through a sample-barcoded 5' primer and a J-beta primer mix, a second PCR was run for about 6 to 12 cycles. TCRdb fed the 5' RACE reads into MiXCR, producing one record per CDR3 protein. This table holds about 730,000 distinct CDR3 sequences, about 42% found once. The sequenced sample was blood. The source is an older woman in good health.

In its sample, this clonotype was seen a few times. The J gene is TRBJ2-7, the V gene TRBV20-1; 10 bases are shared with TRBD2. Germline assignment: CDR1 DFQATT and CDR2 SNEGSKA (reference sequence). V was pared by 6 bases and J by 3 bases, with 8 bases of the junction left unmatched. CDR3 size: 14 residues. The CDR3, as DNA: TGCAGTGCCATCCAGCGGGAGGGCCACTACGAGCAGTACTTC. It translates to CSAIQREGHYEQYF.

This clonotype appeared many times. The chain has TRBV20-1 and TRBJ2-1, with 8 positions matching TRBD2. The CDR3 has 16 amino acids. Germline trimming cut 5 bases from V and 4 bases from J; bases unmatched to any gene: 13. CDR1 and CDR2 from the germline V gene are DFQATT and SNEGSKA (reference sequence). The CDR3 sequence is CSAGGSIGRAYNEQFF. CDR3 DNA sequence: TGCAGTGCTGGGGGGTCTATCGGGAGGGCGTACAATGAGCAGTTCTTC.

The rearrangement links TRBV28 to TRBJ2-1, with D perhaps given as TRBD1 or TRBD2 (5 bases each). The J call is doubtful: the DNA matches TRBJ2-7 better. This CDR3 comprises 15 residues. CDR1 is MDHEN, CDR2 SYDVKM, per germline. The CDR3 spells CASNLPGRRLVEQYF. The CDR3 nucleotides are TGTGCCAGCAACCTCCCGGGACGAAGACTTGTCGAGCAGTACTTC.

As concerns this clonotype: A much larger clone lies one base from this, so it may be a read error. The CDR3 is CASSLIEVNTEAFF. DNA for the CDR3: TGTGCTAGCAGCCTCATTGAGGTGAACACTGAAGCTTTCTTT. The chain carries TRBV7-7 and TRBJ1-1; D is undetermined. CDR3 length: 14 amino acids. Germline V gene lookup returns CDR1 SSHAT and CDR2 FNYEAQ (reference sequence).

For the CDR3, the DNA is TGCAGTGCTCGCGGGGCAGGGGACTATGGCTACACCTTC. Encoded protein: CSARGAGDYGYTF. This chain joins TRBV20-1 and TRBJ1-2; possibly TRBD1 for D (6 bases). The CDR3 extends over 13 amino acids. V was pared by 5 bases and J by 3 bases, with 13 bases between. Looked up from germline, CDR1 is DFQATT and CDR2 is SNEGSKA (reference sequence).

The V gene is TRBV29-1, the J gene TRBJ1-6; 7 bases map to TRBD1. Germline CDR1 and CDR2: SQVTM and ANQGSEA. This CDR3 is 14 amino acids long. The V gene end was trimmed by 4 bases and the J gene end by 8 bases; junction bases not matched to a gene: 8. The CDR3 DNA is TGCAGCGTTGCTGACAGGGCTTCGGATTCACCCCTCCACTTT. Protein product: CSVADRASDSPLHF.

To note about this clonotype: At one of its ends the junction is not consistent with the germline gene, which may arise from a read error. The rearrangement joins TRBV5-6 to TRBJ2-5, with 10 bases matching TRBD2. The CDR3 consists of 16 residues. CDR1 and CDR2 from the germline V gene are SGHDT and YYEEEE. CDR3 sequence reads: CARSLEGAGGQETQYF. The CDR3 coding sequence is TGTGCCCGCAGCTTGGAGGGAGCGGGGGGGCAAGAGACCCAGTACTTC.

This chain joins TRBV5-6 and TRBJ2-7; 11 bases match TRBD2. V lost 6 bases to trimming and J lost 3 bases; unmatched junction nucleotides: 17. This CDR3 region has 18 residues. Germline V gives CDR1 SGHDT, CDR2 YYEEEE. The CDR3 sequence is CASNLFGLAGVRSYEQYF. CDR3 coding DNA: TGTGCCAGCAACCTATTCGGACTAGCGGGCGTGAGAAGCTACGAGCAGTACTTC.

The chain combines TRBV7-9 with TRBJ1-2; weak D call: TRBD1 (6 bases). Germline V gene lookup returns CDR1 SEHNR and CDR2 FQNEAQ (reference sequence). V shed 6 bases and J shed 3 bases, with 14 bases lying between them. The CDR3 has 14 residues. CDR3 sequence reads: CASRDTGRDYGYTF. Written as DNA, the CDR3 is TGTGCCAGCAGGGATACAGGGAGAGACTATGGCTACACCTTC.

The gene calls are TRBV6-5 and TRBJ2-3; D remains ambiguous. The germline V and J ends were trimmed by 5 bases and 1 base, with 13 bases remaining between them. CDR1 is MNHEY and CDR2 is SVGAGI in the germline V gene. This CDR3 is built from 15 residues. The DNA of the CDR3 is TGTGCCAGCAGTCGGACCTTCGAAGGCACAGATACGCAGTATTTT. Amino acid sequence: CASSRTFEGTDTQYF.

This clonotype turned up a few times. This chain uses TRBV5-1 with TRBJ2-2; D may be TRBD1 (6 bases). CDR3 length: 16 amino acids. Per the germline V gene, CDR1 is SGHRS and CDR2 is YFSETQ. V was cut by 4 bases and J by 5 bases, with 18 bases left in between. The CDR3 DNA follows: TGCGCCAGCAGCCCCCTTGGGAGCAGGGGTACCGGGGAGCTGTTTTTT. It translates to CASSPLGSRGTGELFF.

The V and J genes are TRBV6-6 and TRBJ2-3; D is perhaps TRBD1 (5 bases). The V gene's germline CDR1 is MNHNY and CDR2 SVGAGI (reference sequence). This CDR3 has 13 amino acids. V lost 6 bases and J 6 bases, leaving 13 bases between the germline ends. The CDR3 nucleotides are TGTGCCAGCAGCCGAAGGGGTGCCGATACGCAGTATTTT. It yields the protein CASSRRGADTQYF.

The chain has TRBV20-1 and TRBJ2-5, with D perhaps assigned TRBD1 or TRBD2 (6 bases each). V was clipped by 6 bases and J by 3 bases, with 14 bases between them. The CDR3 contains 13 residues. Germline CDR1 is DFQATT and CDR2 is SNEGSKA (reference sequence). The CDR3 coding sequence is TGCAGTGCAGAGGATAGGGGGGAAGAGACCCAGTACTTC. It codes for CSAEDRGEETQYF.

The genes are TRBV3-1 and TRBJ2-3; 12 bases are shared with TRBD2. Germline lookup yields CDR1 LGHDT and CDR2 YNNKEL (reference sequence). The CDR3 extends over 18 amino acids. V trimming: 3 bases; J trimming: 6 bases; junction bases outside the gene matches: 13. Here the CDR3 reads CASSQGPSGGALFDTQYF. The CDR3, as DNA: TGTGCCAGCAGCCAGGGACCTAGCGGGGGGGCCCTTTTCGATACGCAGTATTTT.

This sequence joins TRBV6-1 and TRBJ1-5; 10 bases align to TRBD1. With V trimmed by 6 bases and J by 4 bases, 9 bases remained unmatched. Germline loops: CDR1 MNHNS, CDR2 SASEGT. The CDR3 consists of 16 residues. The CDR3 DNA reads TGTGCCAGCAGGGTCGGGACAGGGGAGTGGAATCAGCCCCAGCATTTT. This sequence encodes CASRVGTGEWNQPQHF.

This clonotype was counted ten times or more. This chain connects TRBV27 to TRBJ2-1; 7 bases line up with TRBD1. The J segment lost 4 bases and the V segment lost 8 bases, leaving 11 bases of the junction unmatched. This CDR3 is 15 amino acids long. The V gene's germline CDR1 is MNHEY and CDR2 SMNVEV (reference sequence). The CDR3 here is CASRPGTVLYNEQFF. The CDR3 bases are TGTGCCAGCCGTCCCGGGACAGTACTATACAATGAGCAGTTCTTC.

A few counts support this clonotype. V and J are TRBV7-9 and TRBJ2-1; 9 nucleotides align to TRBD2. V shed 5 bases, J shed 7 bases, and the junction held 9 bases outside the gene matches. This CDR3 is 15 amino acids long. CDR1 is SEHNR, CDR2 FQNEAQ, per germline (reference sequence). CDR3 protein: CASSVASGAGNEQFF. The CDR3 coding sequence is TGTGCCAGCAGCGTCGCTAGCGGGGCGGGTAATGAGCAGTTCTTC.

V usage is TRBV6-2 or TRBV6-3 and J usage is TRBJ2-1; the match to TRBD2 covers 14 bases. Trimming took 8 bases from V and 2 from J; bases not matched to a gene: 2. Germline values: CDR1 MNHEY, CDR2 SVGEGT. This CDR3 is 15 amino acids long. CDR3 residues: CASGLAGGTYNEQFF. The CDR3 nucleotides read TGTGCCAGCGGACTAGCGGGGGGCACCTACAATGAGCAGTTCTTC.

The chain joins TRBV20-1 to TRBJ1-5, with 8 positions matching TRBD1. There are 15 residues in the CDR3. The V and J ends lost 0 bases and 4 bases, in that order; junction bases with no gene match: 5. Germline assignment: CDR1 DFQATT and CDR2 SNEGSKA (reference sequence). CDR3 in DNA: TGCAGTGCTAGAGAAACAGGGGGTGGGAATCAGCCCCAGCATTTT. This codes for CSARETGGGNQPQHF.

The J gene is TRBJ2-1, the V gene TRBV27; no clear D gene. Germline V gene data show CDR1 as MNHEY and CDR2 as SMNVEV (reference sequence). V lost 6 bases and J lost 13, with 22 bases in between. This CDR3 is built from 14 residues. The CDR3 sequence is CASRIGSHQETQFF. The CDR3 nucleotides read TGTGCCAGCAGGATCGGGTCTCATCAAGAGACCCAGTTCTTC.

This clonotype was counted between two and nine times. The rearrangement links TRBV20-1 to TRBJ2-1; the match to TRBD2 covers 10 bases. The V and J ends lost 5 bases and 7 bases, in that order; junction bases with no gene match: 20. Germline V gene sequence: CDR1 DFQATT, CDR2 SNEGSKA (reference sequence). The CDR3 runs to 18 residues. The CDR3 nucleotides read TGCAGTGCTTTTGCGGCGGCTAGCGGGAGATCGGGACGAAATGAGCAGTTCTTC. Its protein product is CSAFAAASGRSGRNEQFF.

The chain employs TRBV27 and TRBJ2-5; D is possibly TRBD2 (5 bases). CDR3 length equals 13 residues. Germline assignment: CDR1 MNHEY and CDR2 SMNVEV (reference sequence). Trimming took off 7 bases at V and 5 bases at J, with 14 bases between the two ends. The chain's CDR3 is CASKVYGEETQYF. As DNA, the CDR3 is TGTGCCAGCAAAGTATATGGGGAGGAGACCCAGTACTTC.

This clonotype was picked up a small number of times. This chain links TRBV7-3 with TRBJ2-3; 11 bases are a match to TRBD2. V gave up 4 bases and J gave up 0 bases; unmatched junction bases: 3. Germline-derived CDR1 and CDR2 are SGHTA and FQGTGA. The CDR3 contains 16 residues. The CDR3 loop reads CASSWGLAASTDTQYF. The CDR3 DNA follows: TGTGCCAGCAGCTGGGGACTAGCGGCTAGCACAGATACGCAGTATTTT.

This clonotype was seen a handful of times. This chain links TRBV7-9 with TRBJ1-5; D remains ambiguous. This CDR3 is built from 14 residues. Trimming removed 4 bases from V and 4 bases from J, with 11 bases in between. Germline-derived CDR1 and CDR2 are SEHNR and FQNEAQ (reference sequence). The CDR3 DNA reads as TGTGCCAGCAGCTCAGTTGGGGTGAATCAGCCCCAGCATTTT. This translates into CASSSVGVNQPQHF.

This clonotype showed up just once. The chain links TRBV9 to TRBJ1-6, with D tentatively TRBD1 (6 bases). CDR1 and CDR2 (germline): SGDLS, YYNGEE. The CDR3 totals 15 residues. Trimming pared 3 bases from V and 7 bases from J, leaving 14 bases between. This CDR3 reads CASSALGTPNSPLHF. CDR3 nucleotides: TGTGCCAGCAGCGCCTTAGGGACACCCAATTCACCCCTCCACTTT. Full variable domain (rest looked up from reference TRBV9 and TRBJ1-6): DSGVTQTPKHLITATGQRVTLRCSPRSGDLSVYWYQQSLDQGLQFLIQYYNGEERAKGNILERFSAQQFPDLHSELNLSSLELGDSALYFCASSALGTPNSPLHFGNGTRLTVT.